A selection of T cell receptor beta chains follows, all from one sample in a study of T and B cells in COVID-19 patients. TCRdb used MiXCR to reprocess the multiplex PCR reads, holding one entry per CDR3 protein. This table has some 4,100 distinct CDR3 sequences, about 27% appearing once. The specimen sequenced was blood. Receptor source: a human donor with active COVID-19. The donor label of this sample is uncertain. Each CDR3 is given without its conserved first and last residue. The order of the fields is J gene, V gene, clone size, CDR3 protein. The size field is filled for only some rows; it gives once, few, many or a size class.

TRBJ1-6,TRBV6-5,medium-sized,ASRRQGHSPLH
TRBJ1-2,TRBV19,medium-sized,ASRQAGLVYGYT
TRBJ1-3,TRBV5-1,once,ASRSVGSENTIY
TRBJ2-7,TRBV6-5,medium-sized,ASSKGHYEQY
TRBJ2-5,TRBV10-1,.,ASSESTARMGTQY
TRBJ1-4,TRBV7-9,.,ASSLDEDGTDNEKLF
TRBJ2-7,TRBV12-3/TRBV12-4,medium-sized,ASSLARADYEQY
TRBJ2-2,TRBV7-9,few,ASSQQGTGELF
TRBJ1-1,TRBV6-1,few,ASSEAENTEAF
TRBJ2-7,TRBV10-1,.,ASSDWTGGYEQY
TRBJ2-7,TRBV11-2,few,ASSPDRFYEQY